These 13 T cell receptor beta chains originate from one sample sequenced in a study of cytomegalovirus exposure and HLA in healthy donors (TCRdb year 2017). The library was produced with the immunoSEQ multiplex PCR assay. For the multiplex PCR, a mixture combining 60 forward primers for TCR Vbeta segments and 13 reverse primers for TCR Jbeta segments was used. The clones in this table, taken by TCRdb from immuneACCESS, are in-frame only. Not every clone is retained; where verified, under half of the shortfall comes from an unresolved V gene, and the cause of the rest is unknown. Within this sample are about 160,000 clones, with approximately 80% of them counted one time only. More than 3.5% of the sample is in the top ten clones. What was sequenced was PBMCs. These receptors came from a man aged 25-40 years in good health and CMV-seropositive.

CDR3 region: CASSGHRPTGELFF. CDR3 bases: TGTGCCAGCAGTGGACACAGACCCACCGGGGAGCTGTTTTTT. This chain links TRBV25-1 with TRBJ2-2; D unclear. V was cut by 4 bases and J by 4 bases, with 10 bases left in between. This CDR3 comprises 14 residues. Germline CDR1 is MGHDK and CDR2 is SYGVNS.

About this clone: Other nucleotide sequences in the sample specify the same CDR3. The chain uses TRBV10-3 and TRBJ2-7, with 8 nucleotides matching TRBD1. Per the germline V gene, CDR1 is ENHRY and CDR2 is SYGVKD. Trimming removed 4 bases from V and 4 bases from J; junction bases left unmatched: 3. The CDR3 totals 13 residues. CDR3 region: CAISGQGAYEQYF. CDR3 DNA: TGTGCCATCAGTGGTCAGGGGGCGTACGAGCAGTACTTC.

This clone appeared a single time. The chain uses TRBV7-2 and TRBJ2-1; 8 nucleotides line up with TRBD1. The CDR3 spans 15 residues. Per the germline V gene, CDR1 is SGHTA and CDR2 is FQGNSA. J lost 7 bases, V lost 4 bases, and 9 bases had no gene match. In DNA form, the CDR3 reads TGTGCCAGCAGCTCCCGGACAGGGCTGTCAAATGAGCAGTTCTTC. This codes for CASSSRTGLSNEQFF.

The genes are TRBV7-9 and TRBJ2-3; TRBD2 agrees at 11 bases. Losses at the gene ends were 6 bases for V and 2 bases for J; bases not matched to a gene: 4. In germline, CDR1 is SEHNR, CDR2 FQNEAQ (reference sequence). This CDR3 comprises 15 residues. The CDR3 coding sequence is TGTGCCAGCAGTGGGACTAGCGGTGACACAGATACGCAGTATTTT. Its translation is CASSGTSGDTDTQYF. Based on the CDR3 plus reference TRBV7-9 and TRBJ2-3, the full variable domain is DTGVSQNPRHKITKRGQNVTFRCDPISEHNRLYWYRQTLGQGPEFLTYFQNEAQLEKSRLLSDRFSAERPKGSFSTLEIQRTEQGDSAMYLCASSGTSGDTDTQYFGPGTRLTVL.

There are a few counts of this clone. V is TRBV5-6 and J is TRBJ2-5; 8 nucleotides align to TRBD2. CDR1 and CDR2 (germline): SGHDT, YYEEEE. The CDR3 consists of 12 residues. V dropped 3 bases and J dropped 11; count of bases not matched to a gene: 6. CDR3 residues: CASSWTSQVQYF. The DNA of the CDR3 is TGTGCCAGCAGCTGGACTAGCCAAGTACAGTACTTC.

The chain joins TRBV5-1 to TRBJ2-1, with 9 bases fitting TRBD2. V dropped 0 bases and J dropped 4; count of bases not matched to a gene: 2. The CDR3 length is 15 residues. Looked up from germline, CDR1 is SGHRS and CDR2 is YFSETQ. Here the CDR3 DNA reads TGCGCCAGCAGCTTGGGGGCGGGGGGGTACAATGAGCAGTTCTTC. Its translation: CASSLGAGGYNEQFF.

The chain is built from TRBV5-4 and TRBJ2-1; 9 bases line up with TRBD2. Per the germline V gene, CDR1 is SGHNT and CDR2 is YYREEE (reference sequence). The J segment lost 6 bases and the V segment lost 4 bases, leaving 8 bases of the junction unmatched. This CDR3 has 15 residues. CDR3 bases: TGTGCCAGCAGCCCGGTGGGCGGGGGGGCCAATGAGCAGTTCTTC. Its protein product is CASSPVGGGANEQFF.

This clone was seen just once. CDR3 in DNA: TGCAGCGTTGAAGATTGGTCGGCAGGGCATGGCTACACCTTC. Its translation: CSVEDWSAGHGYTF. V is TRBV29-1 and J is TRBJ1-2; perhaps TRBD1 as D (5 bases). The CDR3 runs 14 residues. CDR1 is SQVTM, CDR2 ANQGSEA, per germline. V was shortened by 0 bases and J by 6 bases, with 14 bases between the two germline ends. The whole variable domain, filled in from reference TRBV29-1 and TRBJ1-2, reads SAVISQKPSRDICQRGTSLTIQCQVDSQVTMMFWYRQQPGQSLTLIATANQGSEATYESGFVIDKFPISRPNLTFSTLTVSNMSPEDSSIYLCSVEDWSAGHGYTFGSGTRLTVV.

CDR3 residues: CASSRGLSGYTF. CDR3 in DNA: TGCGCCAGCAGCCGCGGACTGTCTGGCTACACCTTC. The genes are TRBV4-1 and TRBJ1-2; D remains ambiguous. This CDR3 region has 12 residues. CDR1 is MGHRA and CDR2 is YSYEKL in the germline V gene. Trimming pared 4 bases from V and 7 bases from J, leaving 10 bases between.

In this sample, this clone turned up a few times. The V call is TRBV5-1, the J call TRBJ1-1, with D possibly being TRBD1 (6 bases). The V gene's germline CDR1 is SGHRS and CDR2 YFSETQ. V lost 0 bases, J lost 3 bases, and 9 bases lay in between. This CDR3 has 14 amino acids. CDR3 loop: CASSLEEGDTEAFF. DNA of the CDR3: TGCGCCAGCAGCTTGGAAGAGGGGGACACTGAAGCTTTCTTT.

V usage is TRBV4-1 and J usage is TRBJ2-1; TRBD1 might be the D (6 bases). The V end lost 1 base, the J end lost 2 bases, and 15 bases lay between the germline ends. The CDR3 has 17 amino acids. Germline V gives CDR1 MGHRA, CDR2 YSYEKL. This CDR3 reads CASSQARYGGAYNEQFF. The CDR3 DNA reads TGCGCCAGCAGCCAAGCGCGTTATGGGGGCGCCTACAATGAGCAGTTCTTC.

This clone showed up just once. V is TRBV6-4 and J is TRBJ2-3; 8 nucleotides line up with TRBD2. Germline V gene lookup returns CDR1 MRHNA and CDR2 SNTAGT. CDR3 length: 15 residues. The V and J ends lost 4 bases and 4 bases, in that order; junction bases with no gene match: 7. In nucleotides, the CDR3 is TGTGCCAGCAGTGTCATCGGGGGGGCCTCAGATACGCAGTATTTT. Translating gives CASSVIGGASDTQYF.

This clone showed up just once. The chain carries TRBV10-3 and TRBJ2-5; perhaps TRBD1 as D (5 bases). The germline V gene has CDR1 ENHRY and CDR2 SYGVKD. V was pared by 0 bases and J by 0 bases, with 11 bases between. The CDR3 has 16 residues. The CDR3 region is CAISESKGSYQETQYF. The CDR3 coding sequence is TGTGCCATCAGTGAGTCCAAGGGGTCGTACCAAGAGACCCAGTACTTC.